The sequence of this T cell receptor (beta chain) was determined in a study of blood T cell repertoires in COVID-19. Seattle's cohort entered during active infection and was followed longitudinally. The CDR3 runs 14 residues. Trimming shortened V by 1 base and J by 4 bases, and 11 bases separated the two germline ends. From germline, CDR1 is MNHNS and CDR2 SASEGT. As handled by the study authors: Estimates of nucleated cell counts were drawn from the amplification of reference gene primers. Method: immunoSEQ multiplex PCR; TCRdb's copy keeps in-frame clones and lacks some. V and J calls and clone size are copied from that table; D and trimming were computed from the DNA. The sample records about 220,000 clones, around 83% being singletons.

This receptor was taken from a woman aged 50 to 65 with COVID-19, enrolled during active disease. The chain has TRBV6-1 and TRBJ2-7; D is uncertain. Material for sequencing was peripheral blood. Here the CDR3 reads CASSEVAWAYEQYF. The CDR3, as DNA: TGTGCCAGCAGTGAAGTGGCTTGGGCGTACGAGCAGTACTTC.